This entry lists 15 T cell receptor beta chains sequenced from one sample in a study of cytomegalovirus exposure and HLA in healthy donors. Primers: 60 Vbeta forward and 13 Jbeta reverse. TCRdb keeps only in-frame clones here, not all; method: immunoSEQ multiplex PCR. The table shows 100,000 to 150,000 clones, with 60% to 75% occurring only once. The sample comprised PBMCs. These receptors were taken from a woman aged 50 to 65 in good health and CMV-seropositive.

This clone has just one count. The V call is TRBV7-9, the J call TRBJ1-5; D unresolved. The V gene's germline CDR1 is SEHNR and CDR2 FQNEAQ (reference sequence). V shed 3 bases and J shed 3 bases, with 6 bases lying between them. This CDR3 is built from 13 residues. The CDR3 protein is CASSFQDNQPQHF. Written as DNA, the CDR3 is TGTGCCAGCAGCTTCCAGGACAATCAGCCCCAGCATTTT.

V is TRBV9 and J is TRBJ1-5; 11 positions match TRBD1. The CDR3 runs to 15 residues. The germline V gene has CDR1 SGDLS and CDR2 YYNGEE. With 4 bases clipped from V and 9 bases from J, the junction kept 9 bases outside the gene matches. CDR3 DNA: TGTGCCAGCAGCCCGGGACAGGGGGAGTGGGGGCCCCAGCATTTT. Its translation is CASSPGQGEWGPQHF.

The chain recombines TRBV2 with TRBJ1-5; D perhaps matches TRBD1 (6 bases). This CDR3 is 15 amino acids long. Trimming stripped 7 bases from V and 3 bases from J, with 16 bases between. The germline V gene encodes CDR1 SNHLY and CDR2 FYNNEI. In DNA, the CDR3 is TGTGCCAGCACCTTGCGGGGGACAAACAATCAGCCCCAGCATTTT. Encoded protein: CASTLRGTNNQPQHF.

This chain uses TRBV2 with TRBJ1-5; 10 positions agree with TRBD1. Germline loops: CDR1 SNHLY, CDR2 FYNNEI. The length of the CDR3 is 16 residues. Trimming took 1 base from V and 5 from J; bases not matched to a gene: 5. The CDR3 sequence: CASSEGQTGGDQPQHF. CDR3 coding DNA: TGTGCCAGCAGTGAAGGACAGACAGGGGGCGATCAGCCCCAGCATTTT.

The chain couples TRBV4-3 to TRBJ1-5; 9 bases are a match to TRBD1. Germline V CDR1 and CDR2: LGHNA, YSLEER. Trimming cost V 2 bases and J 6 bases; bases outside gene matches: 2. CDR3 length: 14 amino acids. CDR3 in amino acids: CASSQRTGVQPQHF. In DNA, the CDR3 is TGCGCCAGCAGCCAACGGACAGGGGTTCAGCCCCAGCATTTT.

The J gene is TRBJ1-5, the V gene TRBV10-1; weak D call: TRBD1 (6 bases). This CDR3 region has 13 residues. V shed 5 bases and J shed 5 bases, with 10 bases lying between them. The V gene's germline CDR1 is WNHNN and CDR2 SYGVQD (reference sequence). DNA of the CDR3: TGCGCCAGCAGTACAGGGACGGATCAGCCCCAGCATTTT. It codes for CASSTGTDQPQHF.

There are a few counts of this clone. This chain joins TRBV21-1 and TRBJ2-5; the table calls TRBD2, which could not be checked here. TRBV21-1 is given as a pseudogene. The CDR3 spans 13 residues. The CDR3 nucleotides are TGTGCCCCAGCGGGGGGCCTTCGAGAGACCCAGTACTTC. Its translation: CAPAGGLRETQYF.

The CDR3 loop is CAISWDRDNEQFF. CDR3 nucleotides: TGTGCCATCAGTTGGGACAGGGACAATGAGCAGTTCTTC. This sequence joins TRBV10-3 and TRBJ2-1; 9 nucleotides match TRBD1. The CDR3 length is 13 residues. The germline V gene encodes CDR1 ENHRY and CDR2 SYGVKD. Trimming took 5 bases from V and 5 from J; bases not matched to a gene: 1.

This clone turned up a few times. The genes are TRBV9 and TRBJ2-7; D call uncertain. V dropped 0 bases and J dropped 3 bases, with 10 bases sitting between them. From germline, CDR1 is SGDLS and CDR2 YYNGEE. The CDR3 is 14 amino acids. CDR3 loop: CASSVDLGNYEQYF. The CDR3 DNA reads as TGTGCCAGCAGCGTAGACCTCGGTAACTACGAGCAGTACTTC.

Remarks on this clone: One junction end does not reproduce the germline sequence, and a read error may be involved. The CDR3 spells CASTFLGTSGGVF. DNA for the CDR3: TGTGCCAGCACCTTCCTCGGGACTAGCGGGGGTGTCTTC. The chain joins TRBV11-2 to TRBJ2-1; 14 bases map to TRBD2. The germline CDR1 and CDR2 sequences are SGHAT and FQNNGV. The CDR3 is 13 residues long.

The chain couples TRBV5-5 to TRBJ2-2; no firm D call. Germline lookup yields CDR1 SGHKS and CDR2 YYEKEE (reference sequence). The CDR3 spans 14 residues. V gave up 0 bases and J gave up 1 base, with 4 bases separating them. In DNA, the CDR3 is TGTGCCAGCAGCTTGGCCCTGAACACCGGGGAGCTGTTTTTT. This encodes CASSLALNTGELFF.

This clone was picked up one time. This specimen includes other DNA sequences encoding the same CDR3. The chain employs TRBV7-2 and TRBJ2-1; 9 positions agree with TRBD2. The germline V gene has CDR1 SGHTA and CDR2 FQGNSA. The V segment lost 4 bases and the J segment 6 bases; nucleotides outside the gene matches: 1. The CDR3 spans 13 residues. CDR3 region: CASSSSGANEQFF. CDR3 DNA sequence: TGTGCCAGCAGCTCTAGCGGGGCCAATGAGCAGTTCTTC.

This rearrangement joins TRBV4-3 to TRBJ2-7; D is ambiguous. The CDR3 is 13 residues long. Trimming took 0 bases from V and 5 from J, leaving 8 bases between them. Germline lookup yields CDR1 LGHNA and CDR2 YSLEER. DNA of the CDR3: TGCGCCAGCAGCCAAGAGCCTGGCAACGAGCAGTACTTC. Its translation is CASSQEPGNEQYF.

V and J are TRBV4-1 and TRBJ2-4; 9 bases fit TRBD1. Unmatched junction bases numbered 5, after V lost 1 base and J lost 1 base. Germline V gives CDR1 MGHRA, CDR2 YSYEKL. CDR3 length: 17 amino acids. The CDR3 DNA sequence: TGCGCCAGCAGCCAAGGGGACAGGGTTGGCGCCAAAAACATTCAGTACTTC. Translated, it gives CASSQGDRVGAKNIQYF.

This clone has just one count. The rearrangement uses TRBV21-1 and TRBJ2-2; the table's D gene call, TRBD1, was not cross checked with the DNA. TRBV21-1 is a recognized pseudogene. The CDR3 is 15 amino acids. CDR3 sequence: CAGYGPRVDTGELFF. Here the CDR3 DNA reads TGTGCCGGGTATGGGCCCAGGGTGGACACCGGGGAGCTGTTTTTT.